The 2 T cell receptor beta chains in this list originate from one sample, sequenced in a study of blood T cell repertoires in COVID-19. TCRdb keeps only in-frame clones here, not all; method: immunoSEQ multiplex PCR. The sample has about 200,000 clones; about 88% are singletons. What was sequenced was peripheral blood. The receptor set was obtained from a woman between 45 and 65 years old with COVID-19, enrolled during active disease.

CDR3 region: CASSDRGGLNEQFF. CDR3 coding DNA: TGTGCCAGCAGTGACAGGGGGGGGCTCAATGAGCAGTTCTTC. V gene TRBV27 combines with J gene TRBJ2-1; 9 positions agree with TRBD1. V shed 5 bases, J shed 6 bases, and the junction held 5 bases outside the gene matches. The CDR3 loop spans 14 amino acids. Germline loops: CDR1 MNHEY, CDR2 SMNVEV (reference sequence).

This clone was counted between two and nine times. The chain is built from TRBV10-1 and TRBJ2-2, with D hard to call. The CDR3 covers 13 residues. Germline loops: CDR1 WNHNN, CDR2 SYGVQD (reference sequence). V lost 6 bases and J 0 bases, leaving 5 bases between the germline ends. The CDR3 DNA sequence: TGCGCCAGCAGGTACACGAACACCGGGGAGCTGTTTTTT. It translates to CASRYTNTGELFF.